This TCR beta chain was obtained from a study of cytomegalovirus exposure and HLA in healthy donors. The primer mix had 60 Vbeta and 13 Jbeta primers. Sequenced by immunoSEQ multiplex PCR; TCRdb stores in-frame clones only, minus some. The sample yields 160,000 or so clones, about four fifths seen once. The CDR3 has 15 residues. Trimming stripped 4 bases from V and 4 bases from J, with 16 bases between. Germline V gene sequence: CDR1 SEHNR, CDR2 FQNEAQ (reference sequence). Sequencing was performed on PBMCs. The chain carries TRBV7-9 and TRBJ1-1, with unresolved D. This clonotype was obtained from a woman aged 30 to 39 in good health and CMV-seropositive. CDR3 nucleotides: TGTGCCAGCAGCTCCCGTTTTGGGTCGGGCACTGAAGCTTTCTTT. This codes for CASSSRFGSGTEAFF.